A single sample is the source of the 23 T cell receptor beta chains below, sequenced in a study of blood T cell repertoires in COVID-19. The method was immunoSEQ multiplex PCR; TCRdb's version includes in-frame clones alone and lacks a portion of them. The sample has over 150,000 clones; 70% to 90% are singletons. The sequencing input was peripheral blood. All receptors come from a man aged 35 to 55 with acute or convalescent COVID-19.

The chain employs TRBV9 and TRBJ1-1, with 8 bases matching TRBD1. The V gene's germline CDR1 is SGDLS and CDR2 YYNGEE. This CDR3 is 15 amino acids long. V dropped 3 bases and J dropped 0; count of bases not matched to a gene: 4. This CDR3 is CASSGRTGLNTEAFF. The CDR3 bases are TGTGCCAGCAGCGGACGGACAGGGTTGAACACTGAAGCTTTCTTT.

The chain uses TRBV5-5 and TRBJ1-3; D is possibly TRBD1 (6 bases). This CDR3 is 14 amino acids long. Trimming took off 4 bases at V and 0 bases at J, with 8 bases between the two ends. Per germline, CDR1 SGHKS and CDR2 YYEKEE (reference sequence). CDR3 DNA: TGTGCCAGCAGCCGGACAGACTCTGGAAACACCATATATTTT. Translation: CASSRTDSGNTIYF.

The chain is built from TRBV12-5 and TRBJ2-1; 10 bases are shared with TRBD2. The germline V gene encodes CDR1 LGHNT and CDR2 FRNRAP. This CDR3 spans 18 amino acids. The J segment lost 0 bases and the V segment lost 7 bases, leaving 12 bases of the junction unmatched. CDR3 residues: CASAIRTSGFSSYNEQFF. The CDR3 DNA reads TGTGCTAGTGCAATTAGGACTAGCGGTTTTTCCTCCTACAATGAGCAGTTCTTC.

This clone was counted a few times. J is TRBJ1-5 and V is TRBV7-9; D is unclear. Trimming shortened V by 2 bases and J by 5 bases, and 7 bases separated the two germline ends. The CDR3 spans 13 residues. Germline V lookup: CDR1 SEHNR, CDR2 FQNEAQ (reference sequence). The DNA of the CDR3 is TGTGCCAGCAGCTTAACAGCCGATCAGCCCCAGCATTTT. As protein: CASSLTADQPQHF.

This chain links TRBV4-3 with TRBJ1-2, with D unresolved. This CDR3 has 15 amino acids. Germline lookup yields CDR1 LGHNA and CDR2 YSLEER. V lost 0 bases, J lost 3 bases, and 11 bases lay in between. DNA of the CDR3: TGCGCCAGCAGCCAAGAGGTCCGGAGTGACTATGGCTACACCTTC. Protein product: CASSQEVRSDYGYTF.

The V call is TRBV5-8, the J call TRBJ1-1; TRBD1 aligns across 9 bases. Germline CDR1 and CDR2: SGHTS and YDEGEE. The CDR3 extends over 14 amino acids. Unmatched junction bases numbered 7, after V lost 5 bases and J lost 5 bases. The CDR3 nucleotides read TGTGCCAGCAGGGGCGGGACAGGGCGTACTGAAGCTTTCTTT. This gives the protein CASRGGTGRTEAFF.

This clone was counted only a few times. The rearrangement uses TRBV28 and TRBJ1-5; D not certain. This CDR3 has 13 residues. Germline V gene sequence: CDR1 MDHEN, CDR2 SYDVKM. Trimming removed 2 bases at V and 2 bases at J, with 4 bases between. The CDR3: CASSLQGNQPQHF. The CDR3 region has the DNA TGTGCCAGCAGTTTACAGGGCAATCAGCCCCAGCATTTT. Drawing the rest from reference TRBV28 and TRBJ1-5, the complete variable domain is DVKVTQSSRYLVKRTGEKVFLECVQDMDHENMFWYRQDPGLGLRLIYFSYDVKMKEKGDIPEGYSVSREKKERFSLILESASTNQTSMYLCASSLQGNQPQHFGDGTRLSIL.

This clone was observed a few times. The chain couples TRBV5-1 to TRBJ1-2; D is undetermined. The CDR3 totals 15 residues. CDR1 is SGHRS and CDR2 is YFSETQ in the germline V gene. The ends were cut back, 0 bases at V and 5 bases at J, with 14 bases in the middle. The CDR3 is CASSLVGGGRYGYTF. Here the CDR3 DNA reads TGCGCCAGCAGCTTGGTTGGTGGAGGGCGGTATGGCTACACCTTC.

The CDR3 nucleotides are TGTGCCAGCAGTCCCCTCAGCGGACGACACACTGAAGCTTTCTTT. Its translation is CASSPLSGRHTEAFF. This chain connects TRBV5-4 to TRBJ1-1, with D unresolved. The CDR3 covers 15 residues. V lost 5 bases and J lost 3, with 17 bases in between. Germline V gene sequence: CDR1 SGHNT, CDR2 YYREEE (reference sequence). Using reference TRBV5-4 and TRBJ1-1 for the parts outside the CDR3, the full variable domain is ETGVTQSPTHLIKTRGQQVTLRCSSQSGHNTVSWYQQALGQGPQFIFQYYREEENGRGNFPPRFSGLQFPNYSSELNVNALELDDSALYLCASSPLSGRHTEAFFGQGTRLTVV.

J is TRBJ1-1 and V is TRBV10-3, with a weak D call TRBD1 (5 bases). Per the germline V gene, CDR1 is ENHRY and CDR2 is SYGVKD. Deletions cut 1 base from V and 5 bases from J, with 8 bases between. The CDR3 contains 13 residues. CDR3 in amino acids: CAISEWGGTEAFF. The CDR3 nucleotides are TGTGCCATCAGTGAGTGGGGGGGTACTGAAGCTTTCTTT.

Details on this clone: This sample also contains other DNA sequences that code for the same CDR3. CDR3 sequence (DNA): TGTGCCAGCAGCCCAGACAGGGAGGATGGCTACACCTTC. Its translation: CASSPDREDGYTF. The genes are TRBV7-2 and TRBJ1-2; TRBD1 aligns across 7 bases. Germline values: CDR1 SGHTA, CDR2 FQGNSA. The CDR3 runs 13 residues. Trimming removed 5 bases from V and 6 bases from J; junction bases left unmatched: 6.

V is TRBV7-2 and J is TRBJ2-5, with D tentatively TRBD2 (5 bases). CDR1 is SGHTA and CDR2 is FQGNSA in the germline V gene. CDR3 length: 15 amino acids. V was shortened by 5 bases and J by 5 bases, with 18 bases between the two germline ends. CDR3 coding DNA: TGTGCCAGCAGCCTCCTACTAGAAAGTGGGGAGACCCAGTACTTC. It codes for CASSLLLESGETQYF.

In this sample, this clone turned up a few times. V and J are TRBV3-1 (or the pseudogene TRBV3-2) and TRBJ1-2; D is perhaps TRBD1 (5 bases). Germline V gives CDR1 LGHDT, CDR2 YNNKEL (reference sequence). The CDR3 is 16 amino acids. Trimming left V 4 bases short and J 2 bases short, with 17 bases between. The chain's CDR3 is CASSPRGGGGNYGYTF. The CDR3 nucleotides read TGTGCCAGCAGCCCCCGGGGGGGAGGAGGGAACTATGGCTACACCTTC.

V and J are TRBV6-5 and TRBJ1-5; 7 bases align to TRBD1. There are 16 residues in the CDR3. Germline values: CDR1 MNHEY, CDR2 SVGAGI. J lost 4 bases, V lost 2 bases, and 8 bases had no gene match. In DNA, the CDR3 is TGTGCCAGCAGTTACCCGATGACAGGGCCTAATCAGCCCCAGCATTTT. This encodes CASSYPMTGPNQPQHF.

This chain joins TRBV19 and TRBJ1-1, with 12 bases fitting TRBD1. V lost 7 bases to trimming and J lost 5 bases; unmatched junction nucleotides: 20. The CDR3 is 19 residues long. Germline loops: CDR1 LNHDA, CDR2 SQIVND (reference sequence). CDR3 sequence reads: CASMGQGAFLSASGTEAFF. The CDR3, as DNA: TGTGCCAGTATGGGACAGGGGGCTTTTTTGTCGGCCAGCGGAACTGAAGCTTTCTTT.

The gene calls are TRBV2 and TRBJ2-3, with 9 bases identical to TRBD2. This CDR3 region has 16 residues. Trimming removed 6 bases from V and 1 base from J; junction bases left unmatched: 8. The germline V gene has CDR1 SNHLY and CDR2 FYNNEI. Here the CDR3 reads CASSPRERGGTDTQYF. The CDR3 nucleotides are TGTGCCAGCAGCCCCCGAGAGCGGGGGGGCACAGATACGCAGTATTTT.

V and J are TRBV5-1 and TRBJ2-7, with 7 bases lining up with TRBD1. The CDR3 spans 15 residues. CDR1 SGHRS and CDR2 YFSETQ come from the germline V gene. Trimming removed 6 bases from V and 0 bases from J; junction bases left unmatched: 9. The CDR3: CASTSGGTVSYEQYF. The CDR3 DNA follows: TGCGCCAGCACCTCCGGTGGGACAGTCTCCTACGAGCAGTACTTC.

The chain has TRBV4-3 and TRBJ2-7; 7 nucleotides line up with TRBD1. In germline, CDR1 is LGHNA, CDR2 YSLEER. The CDR3 covers 13 residues. J gave up 6 bases and V 4 bases, and 6 bases lay outside the gene matches. Written as DNA, the CDR3 is TGCGCCAGCAGCCGCGGCAGGGGGTTCGAGCAGTACTTC. This translates into CASSRGRGFEQYF.

V gene TRBV19 combines with J gene TRBJ1-1, with TRBD1 as a possible D gene (5 bases). CDR3 length equals 15 residues. The V gene's germline CDR1 is LNHDA and CDR2 SQIVND (reference sequence). V dropped 2 bases and J dropped 1 base, with 11 bases sitting between them. The CDR3 DNA follows: TGTGCCAGTAGTATACAGGACAACCAGAACACTGAAGCTTTCTTT. Residues: CASSIQDNQNTEAFF.

CDR3: CASSTGGGGFSANEQFF. CDR3 bases: TGTGCCAGCAGCACGGGTGGGGGGGGATTCAGTGCCAATGAGCAGTTCTTC. The rearrangement joins TRBV5-4 to TRBJ2-1; 7 bases agree with TRBD2. V lost 4 bases to trimming and J lost 6 bases; unmatched junction nucleotides: 16. Germline CDR1 reads SGHNT; CDR2 reads YYREEE (reference sequence). This CDR3 spans 17 amino acids.

This chain connects TRBV5-1 to TRBJ1-4; tentative D call: TRBD1 (5 bases). This CDR3 spans 17 amino acids. The germline gives CDR1 SGHRS, CDR2 YFSETQ. V lost 0 bases and J lost 0, with 12 bases in between. CDR3 sequence (DNA): TGCGCCAGCAGCTTGGGACAGCGTACTGCAACTAATGAAAAACTGTTTTTT. Amino acid sequence: CASSLGQRTATNEKLFF.

This sequence joins TRBV29-1 and TRBJ2-1, with D possibly matching TRBD2 (5 bases). The CDR3 sequence is 16 residues long. The germline V gene has CDR1 SQVTM and CDR2 ANQGSEA. Trimming took 0 bases from V and 0 from J, leaving 12 bases between them. DNA for the CDR3: TGCAGCGTTGAAGATCCAGCGGCTAGCTCCTACAATGAGCAGTTCTTC. Translating gives CSVEDPAASSYNEQFF.

The V gene is TRBV30, the J gene TRBJ2-6; possibly TRBD2 for D (6 bases). Germline CDR1 is GTSNPN and CDR2 is SVGIG (reference sequence). V gave up 4 bases and J gave up 2 bases, with 15 bases separating them. The CDR3 loop spans 16 amino acids. CDR3 amino acids: CAWTAQEGPGANVLTF. The CDR3 DNA follows: TGTGCCTGGACGGCACAGGAGGGTCCTGGGGCCAACGTCCTGACTTTC. The full variable domain, with the rest looked up from reference TRBV30 and TRBJ2-6, is SQTIHQWPATLVQPVGSPLSLECTVEGTSNPNLYWYRQAAGRGLQLLFYSVGIGQISSEVPQNLSASRPQDRQFILSSKKLLLSDSGFYLCAWTAQEGPGANVLTFGAGSRLTVL.